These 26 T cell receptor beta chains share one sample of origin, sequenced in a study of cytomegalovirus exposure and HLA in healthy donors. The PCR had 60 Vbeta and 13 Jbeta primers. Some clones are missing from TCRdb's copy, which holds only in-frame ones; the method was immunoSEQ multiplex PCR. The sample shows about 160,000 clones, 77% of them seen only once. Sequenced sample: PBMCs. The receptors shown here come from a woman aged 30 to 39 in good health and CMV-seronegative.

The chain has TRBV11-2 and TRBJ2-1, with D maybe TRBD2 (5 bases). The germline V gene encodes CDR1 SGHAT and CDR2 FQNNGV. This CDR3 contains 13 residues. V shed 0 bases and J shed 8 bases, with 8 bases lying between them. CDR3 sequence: CASSLEAGDEQFF. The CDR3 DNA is TGTGCCAGCAGCTTAGAAGCCGGGGATGAGCAGTTCTTC.

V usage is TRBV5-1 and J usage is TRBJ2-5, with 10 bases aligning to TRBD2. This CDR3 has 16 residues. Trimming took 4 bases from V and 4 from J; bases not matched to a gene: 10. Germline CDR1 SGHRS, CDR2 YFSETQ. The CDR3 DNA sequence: TGCGCCAGCAGCGGATCTACTAGCGGGGTACGAGAGACCCAGTACTTC. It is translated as CASSGSTSGVRETQYF.

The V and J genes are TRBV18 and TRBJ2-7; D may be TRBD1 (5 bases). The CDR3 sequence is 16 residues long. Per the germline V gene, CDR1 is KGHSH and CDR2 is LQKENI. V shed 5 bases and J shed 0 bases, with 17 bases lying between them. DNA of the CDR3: TGTGCCAGCTCAGGGGCTGGGGCAGCATCCTCCTACGAGCAGTACTTC. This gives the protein CASSGAGAASSYEQYF.

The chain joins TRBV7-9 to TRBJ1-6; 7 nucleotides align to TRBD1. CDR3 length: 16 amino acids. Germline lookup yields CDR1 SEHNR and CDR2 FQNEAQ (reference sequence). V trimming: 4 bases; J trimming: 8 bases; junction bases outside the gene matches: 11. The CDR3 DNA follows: TGTGCCAGCAGCTCAATAGGACAGGAGGGGGATTCACCCCTCCACTTT. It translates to CASSSIGQEGDSPLHF.

For the CDR3, the DNA is TGTGCCAGCAGCTTCTGGGCCGAGGATACGCAGTATTTT. Translating it yields CASSFWAEDTQYF. V usage is TRBV5-6 and J usage is TRBJ2-3; D is ambiguous. The length of the CDR3 is 13 residues. Deletions cut 2 bases from V and 6 bases from J, with 10 bases between. Germline V CDR1 and CDR2: SGHDT, YYEEEE. Full variable domain (rest looked up from reference TRBV5-6 and TRBJ2-3): DAGVTQSPTHLIKTRGQQVTLRCSPKSGHDTVSWYQQALGQGPQFIFQYYEEEERQRGNFPDRFSGHQFPNYSSELNVNALLLGDSALYLCASSFWAEDTQYFGPGTRLTVL.

The DNA of the CDR3 is TGTGCCAGCAGCCCGGACAGGCGATATAGCTATGGCTACACCTTC. It codes for CASSPDRRYSYGYTF. The chain recombines TRBV14 with TRBJ1-2, with 7 bases matching TRBD1. The CDR3 consists of 15 residues. The V gene's germline CDR1 is SGHDN and CDR2 FVKESK. The ends lost 4 bases at V and 4 bases at J; junction bases unmatched: 9.

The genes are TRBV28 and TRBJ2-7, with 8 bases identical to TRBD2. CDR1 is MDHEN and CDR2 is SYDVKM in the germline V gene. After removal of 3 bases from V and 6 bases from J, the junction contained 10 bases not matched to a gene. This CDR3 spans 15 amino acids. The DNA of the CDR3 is TGTGCCAGCAGTTTCCCGAGGGTGCGGGGGGCCGAGCAGTACTTC. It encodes CASSFPRVRGAEQYF.

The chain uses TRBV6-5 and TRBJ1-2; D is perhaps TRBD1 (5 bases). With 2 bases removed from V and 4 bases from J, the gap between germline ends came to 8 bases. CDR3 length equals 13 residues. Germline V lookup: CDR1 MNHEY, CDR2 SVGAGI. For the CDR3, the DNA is TGTGCCAGCAGTTACGGGGGGACCTATGGCTACACCTTC. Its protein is CASSYGGTYGYTF.

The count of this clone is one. The DNA of the CDR3 is TGTGCCAGCAGCCCCCAACCGGGACAGGGGGGTTATGGCTACACCTTC. Protein: CASSPQPGQGGYGYTF. The rearrangement uses TRBV14 and TRBJ1-2; 11 bases line up with TRBD1. From germline, CDR1 is SGHDN and CDR2 FVKESK. Losses at the gene ends were 4 bases for V and 5 bases for J; bases not matched to a gene: 9. The CDR3 has 16 residues.

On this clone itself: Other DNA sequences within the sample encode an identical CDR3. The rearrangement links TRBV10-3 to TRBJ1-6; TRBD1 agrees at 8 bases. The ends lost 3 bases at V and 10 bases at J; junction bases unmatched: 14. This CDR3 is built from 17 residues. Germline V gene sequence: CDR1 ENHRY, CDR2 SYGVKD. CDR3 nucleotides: TGTGCCATCAGTGAAGAGGAGGGCAGGGGGCAGGGATCACCCCTCCACTTT. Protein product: CAISEEEGRGQGSPLHF.

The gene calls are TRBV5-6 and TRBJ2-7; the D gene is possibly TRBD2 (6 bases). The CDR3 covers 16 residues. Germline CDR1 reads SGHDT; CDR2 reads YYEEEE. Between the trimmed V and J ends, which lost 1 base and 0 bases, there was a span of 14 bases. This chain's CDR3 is CASSLRAGTFSYEQYF. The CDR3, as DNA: TGTGCCAGCAGCTTGCGAGCCGGGACTTTCTCCTACGAGCAGTACTTC.

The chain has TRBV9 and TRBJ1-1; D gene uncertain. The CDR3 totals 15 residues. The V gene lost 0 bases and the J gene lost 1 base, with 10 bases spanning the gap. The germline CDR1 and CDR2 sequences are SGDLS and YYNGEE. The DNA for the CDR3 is TGTGCCAGCAGCGTAGTTCGGGGAGAGAACACTGAAGCTTTCTTT. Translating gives CASSVVRGENTEAFF.

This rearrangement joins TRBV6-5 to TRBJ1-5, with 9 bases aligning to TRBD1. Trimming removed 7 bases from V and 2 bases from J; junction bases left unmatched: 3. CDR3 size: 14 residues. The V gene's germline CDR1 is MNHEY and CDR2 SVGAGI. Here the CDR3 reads CASMDRGGNQPQHF. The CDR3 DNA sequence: TGTGCCAGCATGGACAGGGGAGGCAATCAGCCCCAGCATTTT.

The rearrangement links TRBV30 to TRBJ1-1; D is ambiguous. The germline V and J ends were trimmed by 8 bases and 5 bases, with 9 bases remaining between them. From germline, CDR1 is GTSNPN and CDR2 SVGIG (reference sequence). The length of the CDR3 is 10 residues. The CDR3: CAGKRTEAFF. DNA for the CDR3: TGTGCCGGTAAGAGAACTGAAGCTTTCTTT.

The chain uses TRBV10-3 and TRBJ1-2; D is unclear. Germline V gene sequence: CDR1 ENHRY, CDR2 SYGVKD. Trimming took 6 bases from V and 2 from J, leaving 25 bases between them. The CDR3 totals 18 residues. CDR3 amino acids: CAIRGISGALTGNYGYTF. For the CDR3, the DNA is TGTGCCATCAGGGGTATATCTGGAGCCCTTACCGGGAACTATGGCTACACCTTC.

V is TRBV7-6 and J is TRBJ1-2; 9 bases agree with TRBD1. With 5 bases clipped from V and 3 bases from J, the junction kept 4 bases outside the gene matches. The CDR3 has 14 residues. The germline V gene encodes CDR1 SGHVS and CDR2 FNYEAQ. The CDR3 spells CASSPGQGHYGYTF. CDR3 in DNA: TGTGCCAGCAGCCCAGGACAGGGGCACTATGGCTACACCTTC.

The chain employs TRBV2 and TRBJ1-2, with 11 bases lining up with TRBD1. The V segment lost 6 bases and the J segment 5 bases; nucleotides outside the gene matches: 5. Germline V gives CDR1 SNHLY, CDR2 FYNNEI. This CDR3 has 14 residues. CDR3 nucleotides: TGTGCCAGCAGACGGACAGGGGGCGCGTATGGCTACACCTTC. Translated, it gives CASRRTGGAYGYTF.

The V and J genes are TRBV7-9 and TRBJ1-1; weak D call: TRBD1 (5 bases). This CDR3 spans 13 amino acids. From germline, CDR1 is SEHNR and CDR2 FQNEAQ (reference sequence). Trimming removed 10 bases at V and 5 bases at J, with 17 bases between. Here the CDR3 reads CATLGAGRTEAFF. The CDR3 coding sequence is TGTGCCACCCTAGGGGCCGGAAGGACTGAAGCTTTCTTT. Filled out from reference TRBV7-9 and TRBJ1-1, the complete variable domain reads DTGVSQNPRHKITKRGQNVTFRCDPISEHNRLYWYRQTLGQGPEFLTYFQNEAQLEKSRLLSDRFSAERPKGSFSTLEIQRTEQGDSAMYLCATLGAGRTEAFFGQGTRLTVV.

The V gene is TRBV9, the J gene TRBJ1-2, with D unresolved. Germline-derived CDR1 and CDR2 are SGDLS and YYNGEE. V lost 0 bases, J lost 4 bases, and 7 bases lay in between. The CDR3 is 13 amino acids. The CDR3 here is CASSVEAAYGYTF. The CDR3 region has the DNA TGTGCCAGCAGCGTAGAGGCGGCCTATGGCTACACCTTC. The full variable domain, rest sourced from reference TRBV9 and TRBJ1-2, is DSGVTQTPKHLITATGQRVTLRCSPRSGDLSVYWYQQSLDQGLQFLIQYYNGEERAKGNILERFSAQQFPDLHSELNLSSLELGDSALYFCASSVEAAYGYTFGSGTRLTVV.

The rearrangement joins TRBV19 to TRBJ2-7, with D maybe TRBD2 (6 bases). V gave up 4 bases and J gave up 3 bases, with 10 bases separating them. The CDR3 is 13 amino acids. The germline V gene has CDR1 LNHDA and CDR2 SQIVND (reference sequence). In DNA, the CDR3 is TGTGCCAGTAGTAAGACTAGAGACTACGAGCAGTACTTC. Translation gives CASSKTRDYEQYF.

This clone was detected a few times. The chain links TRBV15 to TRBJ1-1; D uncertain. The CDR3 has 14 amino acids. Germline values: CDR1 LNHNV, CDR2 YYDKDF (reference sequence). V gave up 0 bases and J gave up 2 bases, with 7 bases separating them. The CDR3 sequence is CATSREGGNTEAFF. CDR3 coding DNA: TGTGCCACCAGCAGAGAAGGAGGAAACACTGAAGCTTTCTTT. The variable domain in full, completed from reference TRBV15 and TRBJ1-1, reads DAMVIQNPRYQVTQFGKPVTLSCSQTLNHNVMYWYQQKSSQAPKLLFHYYDKDFNNEADTPDNFQSRRPNTSFCFLDIRSPGLGDTAMYLCATSREGGNTEAFFGQGTRLTVV.

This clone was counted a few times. CDR3 amino acids: CASSFATGANVLTF. In DNA, the CDR3 is TGTGCCAGCAGCTTTGCTACTGGGGCCAACGTCCTGACTTTC. This chain connects TRBV5-5 to TRBJ2-6; D uncertain. Looked up from germline, CDR1 is SGHKS and CDR2 is YYEKEE (reference sequence). V lost 2 bases and J lost 2, with 5 bases in between. The CDR3 is 14 residues long.

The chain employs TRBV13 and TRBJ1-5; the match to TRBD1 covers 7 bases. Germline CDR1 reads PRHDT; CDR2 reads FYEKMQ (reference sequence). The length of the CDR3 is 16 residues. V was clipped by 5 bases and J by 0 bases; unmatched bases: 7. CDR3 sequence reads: CASSIRQGSSNQPQHF. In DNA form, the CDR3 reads TGTGCCAGCAGCATTCGACAGGGCTCTAGCAATCAGCCCCAGCATTTT.

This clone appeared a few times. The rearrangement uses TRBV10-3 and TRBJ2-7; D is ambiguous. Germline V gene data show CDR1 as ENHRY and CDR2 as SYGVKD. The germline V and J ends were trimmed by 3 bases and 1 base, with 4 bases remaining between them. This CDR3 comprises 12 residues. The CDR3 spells CAISDRSYEQYF. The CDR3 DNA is TGTGCCATCAGTGACAGGTCCTACGAGCAGTACTTC.

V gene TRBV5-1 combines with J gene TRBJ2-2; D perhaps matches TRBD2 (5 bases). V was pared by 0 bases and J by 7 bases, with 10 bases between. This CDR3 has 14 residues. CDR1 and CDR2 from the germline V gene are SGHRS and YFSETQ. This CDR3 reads CASSLGLEGGELFF. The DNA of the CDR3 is TGCGCCAGCAGCTTGGGCCTAGAGGGCGGGGAGCTGTTTTTT.

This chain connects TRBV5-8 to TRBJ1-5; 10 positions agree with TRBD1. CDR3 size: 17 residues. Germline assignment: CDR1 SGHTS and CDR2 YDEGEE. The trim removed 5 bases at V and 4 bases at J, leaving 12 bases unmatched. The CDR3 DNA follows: TGTGCCAGCAGTCAAAGCTACGGGACAGGGGAAAATCAGCCCCAGCATTTT. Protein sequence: CASSQSYGTGENQPQHF.